This T cell receptor (beta chain) was recovered during a study of blood T cell repertoires in COVID-19. The germline CDR1 and CDR2 sequences are PRHDT and FYEKMQ (reference sequence). There are 15 residues in the CDR3. Losses at the gene ends were 4 bases for V and 6 bases for J; bases not matched to a gene: 11. Authors' data handling: Amplification of reference gene primers provided the estimated nucleated cell counts. The table came from immunoSEQ multiplex PCR; TCRdb's copy has only in-frame clones and leaves some out. Clone size and V and J calls were adopted from that table, with D and trimming inferred from the DNA. The data contain hundreds of thousands of clones, over 75% of them seen just once; the ten biggest clones take up 0.95% to 1.2%.

The V call is TRBV13, the J call TRBJ2-7; 8 bases are shared with TRBD1. The sample comprised PBMCs or T cells enriched from blood (not recorded which). The sequence derives from a man aged 25 to 40 who had recovered from COVID-19. The CDR3 region is CASSYLTGESSEQYF. The CDR3 coding sequence is TGTGCCAGCAGCTACCTGACAGGGGAATCGTCCGAGCAGTACTTC.